This entry features one T cell receptor beta chain sequence. Its antigen is unidentified. This entry is derived from a study of T cells after yellow fever vaccination. Study observations and caveats: Secondary responses were weaker yet peaked faster, day 5 versus 15. The booster saw the reappearance of most primary-vaccination clones (roughly 97% CD4, almost 90% CD8).

MiXCR, run by TCRdb on the 5' RACE reads, gives a single entry per CDR3 protein. The top ten clones hold more than 3% of a sample with 340,000 or so distinct CDR3 sequences, roughly an eighth of them seen once. This CDR3 is 15 amino acids long. V dropped 0 bases and J dropped 4; count of bases not matched to a gene: 4. Germline V lookup: CDR1 SGHRS, CDR2 YFSETQ. This sequence was found in a man between 18 and 29 years old who received the YFV17D yellow fever vaccine. The chain employs TRBV5-1 and TRBJ2-5; 9 bases are a match to TRBD1. Sequenced material: CD4+ T cells sorted from PBMCs, taken 15 days after the yellow fever booster vaccination. The CDR3 loop is CASSLDHRGRETQYF. Written as DNA, the CDR3 is TGCGCCAGCAGCTTGGACCACAGGGGGCGAGAGACCCAGTACTTC.